These 5 T cell receptor beta chains share one sample of origin, sequenced in a study of blood T cell repertoires in COVID-19. Assay used: immunoSEQ multiplex PCR; TCRdb lists only in-frame clones, some missing. In the table there are fewer than 65,000 clones, roughly 83% of which are singletons. The specimen sequenced was peripheral blood. These receptors originate from a man younger than 45 with COVID-19, enrolled during active disease.

The genes are TRBV4-2 and TRBJ2-3; TRBD2 agrees at 12 bases. The CDR3 spans 17 residues. The germline gives CDR1 LGHNA, CDR2 YNFKEQ. J lost 4 bases, V lost 4 bases, and 9 bases had no gene match. CDR3 region: CASSPLTSGRSADTQYF. As DNA, the CDR3 is TGTGCCAGCAGCCCCCTGACTAGCGGGAGATCTGCAGATACGCAGTATTTT.

The CDR3 region is CASSSGTGSPYEQYF. The DNA for the CDR3 is TGCGCCAGCAGCTCGGGGACAGGATCCCCCTACGAGCAGTACTTC. The rearrangement uses TRBV5-1 and TRBJ2-7, with 8 nucleotides matching TRBD1. This CDR3 has 15 amino acids. V shed 3 bases and J 2 bases; nucleotides not matched to a gene: 7. CDR1 and CDR2 (germline): SGHRS, YFSETQ.

The V and J genes are TRBV30 and TRBJ2-3; 9 nucleotides agree with TRBD2. This CDR3 comprises 15 residues. The V gene end was trimmed by 4 bases and the J gene end by 2 bases; junction bases not matched to a gene: 7. Germline lookup yields CDR1 GTSNPN and CDR2 SVGIG (reference sequence). CDR3 in amino acids: CAWNPGLADTDTQYF. The CDR3 DNA sequence: TGTGCCTGGAATCCGGGACTAGCTGACACAGATACGCAGTATTTT.

This clone was seen once. V is TRBV28 and J is TRBJ2-7; 8 nucleotides align to TRBD2. The germline CDR1 and CDR2 sequences are MDHEN and SYDVKM. The CDR3 totals 14 residues. V was pared by 5 bases and J by 4 bases, with 7 bases of the junction left unmatched. CDR3 protein: CASSVSGSLYEQYF. CDR3 sequence (DNA): TGTGCCAGCAGTGTGAGCGGGAGTCTATACGAGCAGTACTTC.

V and J are TRBV7-9 and TRBJ1-1; D is uncertain. The length of the CDR3 is 12 residues. Trimming stripped 5 bases from V and 3 bases from J, with 7 bases between. Germline CDR1 is SEHNR and CDR2 is FQNEAQ (reference sequence). The CDR3 reads CASSRRHTEAFF. DNA for the CDR3: TGTGCCAGCAGCAGGAGGCACACTGAAGCTTTCTTT.